The 13 T cell receptor beta chains reported below all come from one sample, sequenced in a study of shared clonotypes between healthy human individuals. Here immunoSEQ multiplex PCR was the method, and the copy in TCRdb shows in-frame clones only, minus some. The table lists 1,100,000 or so clones, 70% to 80% of them singletons. The sample was memory CD4+ T cells from PBMCs. The subset was: CD45RA-negative fraction. Every receptor here comes from a man in his late teens or twenties in good health. Some clones in this sample may be carry-over from other donors' samples.

V usage is TRBV5-4 and J usage is TRBJ2-7; 7 nucleotides line up with TRBD1. CDR1 is SGHNT, CDR2 YYREEE, per germline (reference sequence). Trimming took 4 bases from V and 3 from J; bases not matched to a gene: 10. This CDR3 is 15 amino acids long. The CDR3 sequence: CASSTGTADLYEQYF. The CDR3 nucleotides are TGTGCCAGCAGCACAGGGACAGCAGACCTCTACGAGCAGTACTTC.

The J gene is TRBJ2-1, the V gene TRBV5-1, with 11 bases identical to TRBD2. The CDR3 is made up of 15 amino acids. Germline loops: CDR1 SGHRS, CDR2 YFSETQ. With 0 bases clipped from V and 6 bases from J, the junction kept 2 bases outside the gene matches. The CDR3 sequence: CASSLVGTSGNEQFF. CDR3 nucleotide sequence: TGCGCCAGCAGCTTGGTGGGGACTAGCGGCAATGAGCAGTTCTTC.

For this clone: Within the sample, other DNA sequences also encode this same CDR3. The chain combines TRBV5-1 with TRBJ1-2; 8 positions match TRBD1. The CDR3 consists of 15 residues. CDR1 is SGHRS and CDR2 is YFSETQ in the germline V gene. V dropped 4 bases and J dropped 2; count of bases not matched to a gene: 7. In nucleotides, the CDR3 is TGCGCCAGCAGCCTGGGGACAGGTGCCAACTATGGCTACACCTTC. Translated: CASSLGTGANYGYTF.

The chain combines TRBV7-8 with TRBJ2-1; 9 nucleotides align to TRBD2. CDR1 and CDR2 (germline): SGHVS, FQNEAQ. V lost 2 bases and J lost 7; bases outside the gene matches: 12. The CDR3 runs 17 residues. The CDR3 reads CASSLLPGLAGRNEQFF. The CDR3 bases are TGTGCCAGCAGCTTATTGCCGGGACTAGCCGGGCGGAATGAGCAGTTCTTC.

V is TRBV25-1 and J is TRBJ2-2; possibly TRBD2 for D (5 bases). V dropped 0 bases and J dropped 1 base, with 6 bases sitting between them. The V gene's germline CDR1 is MGHDK and CDR2 SYGVNS. This CDR3 contains 15 residues. Here the CDR3 DNA reads TGTGCCAGCAGTGAATACAGCGGGAACACCGGGGAGCTGTTTTTT. Protein: CASSEYSGNTGELFF.

The J gene is TRBJ1-2, the V gene TRBV28; a possible D gene is TRBD1 (5 bases). Germline CDR1 and CDR2: MDHEN and SYDVKM. The CDR3 totals 12 residues. The V and J ends lost 5 bases and 7 bases respectively, with 11 bases between them. The CDR3 bases are TGTGCCAGCAGTCTCAGGGCTGTTGGCTACACCTTC. Translating it yields CASSLRAVGYTF.

V gene TRBV5-1 combines with J gene TRBJ1-3, with D unresolved. Looked up from germline, CDR1 is SGHRS and CDR2 is YFSETQ. Trimming pared 4 bases from V and 0 bases from J, leaving 5 bases between. The CDR3 is made up of 13 amino acids. The CDR3 loop is CASSADSGNTIYF. The CDR3 DNA is TGCGCCAGCAGCGCCGACTCTGGAAACACCATATATTTT.

This chain connects TRBV4-3 to TRBJ1-1; the match to TRBD1 covers 7 bases. The junction had 11 bases not matched to a gene; V was cut back by 4 bases and J by 3 bases. Germline lookup yields CDR1 LGHNA and CDR2 YSLEER. This CDR3 has 16 residues. This CDR3 is CASSPRGGRLDTEAFF. In DNA, the CDR3 is TGCGCCAGCAGCCCCAGGGGGGGGAGGTTAGACACTGAAGCTTTCTTT.

The J gene is TRBJ2-1, the V gene TRBV7-6; no reliable D call. The CDR3 sequence is 15 residues long. Germline values: CDR1 SGHVS, CDR2 FNYEAQ. Trimming cost V 2 bases and J 3 bases, with 11 bases left between them. CDR3 protein: CASSLSDAYYNEQFF. DNA for the CDR3: TGTGCCAGCAGCTTATCGGACGCTTACTACAATGAGCAGTTCTTC.

The V gene is TRBV10-3, the J gene TRBJ1-1; D possibly corresponds to TRBD1 (5 bases). The CDR3 is 13 residues long. Germline V gives CDR1 ENHRY, CDR2 SYGVKD. The germline V and J ends were trimmed by 4 bases and 5 bases, with 11 bases remaining between them. CDR3 sequence: CAISVEGQTEAFF. The CDR3 DNA follows: TGTGCCATCAGTGTCGAGGGGCAAACTGAAGCTTTCTTT.

The rearrangement uses TRBV2 and TRBJ2-6; tentative D call: TRBD1 (6 bases). The CDR3 length is 15 residues. The germline V gene encodes CDR1 SNHLY and CDR2 FYNNEI. V lost 7 bases and J lost 7, with 17 bases in between. The CDR3 region is CASTLDLGTANVLTF. The CDR3 bases are TGTGCCAGCACCCTCGACCTCGGGACAGCCAACGTCCTGACTTTC.

There are a few counts of this clone. This sequence joins TRBV6-1 and TRBJ1-2; TRBD1 aligns across 10 bases. CDR1 and CDR2 from the germline V gene are MNHNS and SASEGT. J gave up 7 bases and V 8 bases, and 10 bases lay outside the gene matches. This CDR3 region has 14 residues. CDR3 sequence (DNA): TGTGCCAGCTCACCGGGACAGGGGAGTTCTGGCTACACCTTC. Its translation is CASSPGQGSSGYTF.

The chain has TRBV9 and TRBJ2-1, with 8 bases identical to TRBD2. The germline CDR1 and CDR2 sequences are SGDLS and YYNGEE. V trimming: 0 bases; J trimming: 6 bases; junction bases outside the gene matches: 8. The CDR3 is 16 residues long. The CDR3 region has the DNA TGTGCCAGCAGCGTAGGAGCGGGAGCCGGCTTCAATGAGCAGTTCTTC. This gives the protein CASSVGAGAGFNEQFF. Together with reference TRBV9 and TRBJ2-1, the CDR3 gives the full variable domain: DSGVTQTPKHLITATGQRVTLRCSPRSGDLSVYWYQQSLDQGLQFLIQYYNGEERAKGNILERFSAQQFPDLHSELNLSSLELGDSALYFCASSVGAGAGFNEQFFGPGTRLTVL.